These 6 T cell receptor beta chains were all obtained from the same sample, sequenced in a study of blood T cell repertoires in COVID-19. The table came from immunoSEQ multiplex PCR; TCRdb's copy has only in-frame clones and leaves some out. The table records about 140,000 clones, 80% of them present only once. The specimen was peripheral blood. These receptors all stem from a man aged 65-85 years who had recovered from COVID-19.

V and J are TRBV3-1 (or the pseudogene TRBV3-2) and TRBJ1-5, with 7 bases matching TRBD1. Trimming removed 2 bases from V and 6 bases from J; junction bases left unmatched: 7. Germline-derived CDR1 and CDR2 are LGHDT and YNNKEL (reference sequence). The CDR3 runs to 15 residues. The DNA of the CDR3 is TGTGCCAGCAGCCAATCCGGGACAGTAATTCAGCCCCAGCATTTT. As protein: CASSQSGTVIQPQHF.

This clone was detected once. The J gene is TRBJ1-5, the V gene TRBV29-1; TRBD1 matches at 11 bases. CDR1 is SQVTM, CDR2 ANQGSEA, per germline. The trim removed 6 bases at V and 2 bases at J, leaving 9 bases unmatched. This CDR3 region has 16 residues. The CDR3 sequence: CSVITGTGGRNQPQHF. The CDR3 DNA sequence: TGCAGCGTGATTACCGGGACAGGGGGTCGCAATCAGCCCCAGCATTTT.

The chain joins TRBV12-3 or TRBV12-4 to TRBJ1-5, with no clear D. Between the trimmed V and J ends, which lost 4 bases and 1 base, there was a span of 5 bases. CDR3 length: 13 residues. CDR3 nucleotide sequence: TGTGCCAGCAGTTGGCGGAGCAATCAGCCCCAGCATTTT. This sequence encodes CASSWRSNQPQHF.

The rearrangement links TRBV19 to TRBJ1-1; D is possibly TRBD1 (5 bases). The CDR3 sequence is 14 residues long. CDR1 is LNHDA, CDR2 SQIVND, per germline (reference sequence). V was pared by 8 bases and J by 8 bases, with 21 bases between. CDR3 DNA: TGTGCCAGTCGGGGGGAGTTTCCGGGGCAAGAAGCTTTCTTT. It yields the protein CASRGEFPGQEAFF.

The CDR3 region is CASSKPGQVTYEQYF. CDR3 DNA: TGTGCCAGTAGCAAACCGGGACAGGTTACCTACGAGCAGTACTTC. This rearrangement joins TRBV19 to TRBJ2-7; 8 bases line up with TRBD1. Germline CDR1 and CDR2: LNHDA and SQIVND (reference sequence). The CDR3 sequence is 15 residues long. V was clipped by 6 bases and J by 2 bases; unmatched bases: 9.

V usage is TRBV24-1 and J usage is TRBJ2-3; 13 nucleotides align to TRBD2. The CDR3 runs 17 residues. V shed 3 bases and J 2 bases; nucleotides not matched to a gene: 4. Germline lookup yields CDR1 KGHDR and CDR2 SFDVKD. The CDR3 spells CATSDRGTSGNTDTQYF. The CDR3 DNA sequence: TGTGCCACCAGTGATCGAGGGACTAGCGGGAACACAGATACGCAGTATTTT.